This TCR beta chain was sequenced during a study of vaccination and CD4 T cells after COVID-19. Study at large: Convalescent patients gave post-COVID blood a median around 91 days post-diagnosis, range 35 to 161. Researchers treated control cultures with a CEFX pool, an HIV-1 Nef pool, or no peptide. Study-level findings and limits: Spike mono-reactivity held for 304 of 307 vaccine-specific clones in convalescent patients. Convalescent patients' median share of reactive clones seen only post-vaccination was around 84%.

Scientists ran DNA taken from cultured CD4+ T cells through the Oncomine TCR Beta short-read assay for sequencing. Using its own MiXCR run on the PCR reads, TCRdb lists one record per CDR3 protein. The table shows approximately 26,000 distinct CDR3 sequences, with 35% to 50% occurring only once. Treatment meaning: approximately 10-day PBMC culture with coronavirus spike peptide pools or control peptides (ViraFEST assay). A remark on this clonotype: The antigen is not known.

The V gene lost 4 bases and the J gene lost 2 bases, with 8 bases spanning the gap. CDR1 and CDR2 from the germline V gene are MNHEY and SVGAGI. The CDR3 runs 13 residues. V is TRBV6-5 and J is TRBJ1-1; no reliable D call. Sequenced: CD4+ T cells from blood, cultured in vitro. The receptor was isolated from a human donor who had recovered from COVID-19. The CDR3 protein is CASSFYSNTEAFF. Here the CDR3 DNA reads TGTGCCAGCAGTTTCTACAGTAACACTGAAGCTTTCTTT.